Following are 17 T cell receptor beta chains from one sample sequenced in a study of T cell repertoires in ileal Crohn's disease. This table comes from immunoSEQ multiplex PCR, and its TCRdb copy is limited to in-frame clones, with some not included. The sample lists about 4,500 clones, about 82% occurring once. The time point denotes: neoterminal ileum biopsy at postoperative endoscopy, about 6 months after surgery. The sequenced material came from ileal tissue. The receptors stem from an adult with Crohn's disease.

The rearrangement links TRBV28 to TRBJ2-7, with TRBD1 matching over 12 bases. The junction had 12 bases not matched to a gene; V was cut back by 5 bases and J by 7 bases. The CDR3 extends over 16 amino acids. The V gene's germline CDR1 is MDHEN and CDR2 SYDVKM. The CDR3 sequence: CASSRIPGTGGREQYF. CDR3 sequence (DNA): TGTGCCAGCAGTCGGATCCCCGGGACAGGGGGCCGGGAGCAGTACTTC.

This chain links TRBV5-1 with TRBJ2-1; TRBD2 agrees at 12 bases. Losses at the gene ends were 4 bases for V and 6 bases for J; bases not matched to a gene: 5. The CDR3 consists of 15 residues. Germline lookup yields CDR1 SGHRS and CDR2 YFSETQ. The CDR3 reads CASSVSLAGGNEQFF. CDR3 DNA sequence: TGCGCCAGCAGCGTGTCACTAGCGGGAGGCAATGAGCAGTTCTTC.

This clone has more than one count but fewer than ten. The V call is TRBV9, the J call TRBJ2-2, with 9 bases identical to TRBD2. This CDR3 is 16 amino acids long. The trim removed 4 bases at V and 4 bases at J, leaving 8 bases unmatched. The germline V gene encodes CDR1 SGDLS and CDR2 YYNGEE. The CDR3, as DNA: TGTGCCAGCAGCAGGGAAGCGGGAGGACCCACCGGGGAGCTGTTTTTT. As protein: CASSREAGGPTGELFF.

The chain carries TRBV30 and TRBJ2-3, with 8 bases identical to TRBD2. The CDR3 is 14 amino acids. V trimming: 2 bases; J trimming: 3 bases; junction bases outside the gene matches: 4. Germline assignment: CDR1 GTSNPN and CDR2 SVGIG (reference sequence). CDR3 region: CAWSLASGTDTQYF. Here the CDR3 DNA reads TGTGCCTGGAGTTTGGCTAGCGGGACAGATACGCAGTATTTT. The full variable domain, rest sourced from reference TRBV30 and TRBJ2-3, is SQTIHQWPATLVQPVGSPLSLECTVEGTSNPNLYWYRQAAGRGLQLLFYSVGIGQISSEVPQNLSASRPQDRQFILSSKKLLLSDSGFYLCAWSLASGTDTQYFGPGTRLTVL.

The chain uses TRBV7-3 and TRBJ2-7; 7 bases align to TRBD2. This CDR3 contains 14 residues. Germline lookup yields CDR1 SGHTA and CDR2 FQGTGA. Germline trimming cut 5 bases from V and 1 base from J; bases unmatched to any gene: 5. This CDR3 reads CASSVSGKSYEQYF. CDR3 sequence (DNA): TGTGCCAGCAGCGTGAGCGGGAAATCCTACGAGCAGTACTTC.

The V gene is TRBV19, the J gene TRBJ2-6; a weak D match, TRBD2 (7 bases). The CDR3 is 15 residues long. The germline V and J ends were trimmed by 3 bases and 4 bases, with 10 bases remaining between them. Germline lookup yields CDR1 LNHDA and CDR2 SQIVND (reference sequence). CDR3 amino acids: CASSMGGTGANVLTF. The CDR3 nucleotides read TGTGCCAGTAGTATGGGGGGGACAGGGGCCAACGTCCTGACTTTC.

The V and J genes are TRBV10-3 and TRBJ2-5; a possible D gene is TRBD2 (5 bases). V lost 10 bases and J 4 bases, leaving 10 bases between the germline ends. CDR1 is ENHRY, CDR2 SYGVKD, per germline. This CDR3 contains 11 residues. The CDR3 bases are TGTGCCACAGGCGAGGGAGAGACCCAGTACTTC. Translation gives CATGEGETQYF.

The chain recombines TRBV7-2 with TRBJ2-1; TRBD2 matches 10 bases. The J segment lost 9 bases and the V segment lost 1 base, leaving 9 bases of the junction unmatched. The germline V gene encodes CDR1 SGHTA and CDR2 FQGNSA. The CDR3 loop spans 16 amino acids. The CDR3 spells CASSLDTTSGISEQFF. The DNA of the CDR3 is TGTGCCAGCAGCTTAGACACCACTAGCGGGATAAGTGAGCAGTTCTTC.

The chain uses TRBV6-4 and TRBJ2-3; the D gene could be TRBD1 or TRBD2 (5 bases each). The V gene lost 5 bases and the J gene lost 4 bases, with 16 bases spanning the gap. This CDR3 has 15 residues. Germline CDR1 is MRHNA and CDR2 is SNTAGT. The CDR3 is CASSPNTGTSDTQYF. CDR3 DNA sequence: TGTGCCAGCAGTCCCAATACGGGGACCTCAGATACGCAGTATTTT.

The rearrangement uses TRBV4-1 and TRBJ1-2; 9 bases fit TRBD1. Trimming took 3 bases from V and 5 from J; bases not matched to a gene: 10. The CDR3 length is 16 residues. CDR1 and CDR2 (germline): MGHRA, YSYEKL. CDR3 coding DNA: TGCGCCAGCAGCCAGGGGAGGGACAGGGTTGCTTATGGCTACACCTTC. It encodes CASSQGRDRVAYGYTF.

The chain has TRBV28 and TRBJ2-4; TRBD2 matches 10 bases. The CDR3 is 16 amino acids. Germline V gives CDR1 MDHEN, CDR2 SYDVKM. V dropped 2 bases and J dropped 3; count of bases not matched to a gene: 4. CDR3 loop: CASSLRAGGGKNIQYF. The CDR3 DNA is TGTGCCAGCAGTTTAAGAGCGGGAGGGGGCAAAAACATTCAGTACTTC.

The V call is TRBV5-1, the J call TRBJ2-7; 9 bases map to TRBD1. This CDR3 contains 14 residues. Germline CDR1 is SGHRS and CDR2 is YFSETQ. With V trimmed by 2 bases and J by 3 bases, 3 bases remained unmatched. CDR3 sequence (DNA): TGCGCCAGCAGCTTAGGGACAGGGCTCTACGAGCAGTACTTC. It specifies CASSLGTGLYEQYF. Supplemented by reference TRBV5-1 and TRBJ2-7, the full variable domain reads KAGVTQTPRYLIKTRGQQVTLSCSPISGHRSVSWYQQTPGQGLQFLFEYFSETQRNKGNFPGRFSGRQFSNSRSEMNVSTLELGDSALYLCASSLGTGLYEQYFGPGTRLTVT.

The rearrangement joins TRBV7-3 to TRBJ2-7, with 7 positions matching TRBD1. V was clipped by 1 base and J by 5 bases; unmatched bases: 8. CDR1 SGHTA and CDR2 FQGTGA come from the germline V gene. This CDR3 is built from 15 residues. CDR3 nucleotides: TGTGCCAGCAGCTTAAGAACAGGGGTGGTAAACGAGCAGTACTTC. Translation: CASSLRTGVVNEQYF.

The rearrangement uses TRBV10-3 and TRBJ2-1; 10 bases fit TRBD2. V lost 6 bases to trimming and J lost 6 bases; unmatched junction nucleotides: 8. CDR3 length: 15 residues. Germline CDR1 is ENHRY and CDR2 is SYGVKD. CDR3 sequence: CAIRPSGSTSNEQFF. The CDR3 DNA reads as TGTGCCATCAGACCTAGCGGGAGTACGAGCAATGAGCAGTTCTTC.

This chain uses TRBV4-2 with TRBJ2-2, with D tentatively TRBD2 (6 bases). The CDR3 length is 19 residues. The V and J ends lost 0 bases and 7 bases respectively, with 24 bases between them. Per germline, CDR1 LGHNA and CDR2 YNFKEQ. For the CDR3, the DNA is TGTGCCAGCAGCCAAGATCCCTTCGGGAGTTCGGCCTTAAGCGGGGAGCTGTTTTTT. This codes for CASSQDPFGSSALSGELFF.

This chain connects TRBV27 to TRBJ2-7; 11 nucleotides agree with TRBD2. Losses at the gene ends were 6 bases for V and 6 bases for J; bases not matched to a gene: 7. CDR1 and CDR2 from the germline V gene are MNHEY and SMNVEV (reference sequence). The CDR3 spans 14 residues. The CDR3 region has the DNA TGTGCCAGCAGGTCCACTAGCGGGAGTTCCGAGCAGTACTTC. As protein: CASRSTSGSSEQYF.

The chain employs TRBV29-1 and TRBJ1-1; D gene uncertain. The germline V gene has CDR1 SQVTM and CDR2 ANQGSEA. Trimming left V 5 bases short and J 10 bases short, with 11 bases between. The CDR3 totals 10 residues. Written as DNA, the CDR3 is TGCAGCGTTTCCCAGCCTGGAGCTTTCTTT. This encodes CSVSQPGAFF.